The T cell receptor beta chain described here comes from a study of T cell responses to AZD1222 COVID-19 vaccine. Study conclusions and caveats: Spike-specific TCR breadth and depth were elevated following two AZD1222 doses.

The CDR3 is made up of 15 amino acids. The germline CDR1 and CDR2 sequences are MGHDK and SYGVNS. The V gene lost 5 bases and the J gene lost 7 bases, with 21 bases spanning the gap. The data were produced by immunoSEQ multiplex PCR, yet TCRdb's version contains in-frame clones alone and is incomplete. This table has around 70,000 clones, 85% to 90% appearing once. Comments on this clone: No antigen is known for it.

The source is an adult in good health. The chain has TRBV25-1 and TRBJ2-7, with a tentative D call TRBD1 (5 bases). The sample in question was peripheral blood, obtained on day 0 of AZD1222 vaccination. CDR3 nucleotides: TGTGCCAGCAGTCCGCACCTGGGGCAGGGTAGGGAGCAGTACTTC. Amino acids: CASSPHLGQGREQYF.